This TCR beta chain was captured in a study of cytomegalovirus exposure and HLA in healthy donors. General observations from the study: A few CMV-associated chains were confirmed in vitro to be specific for CMV antigens.

Concerning this clone itself: Its target is not known. A junction end diverges from the germline sequence, so it may reflect a read error. The identical CDR3 is also encoded by other nucleotide sequences in the sample.

PCR used 60 Vbeta primers and 13 Jbeta primers. Some clones are missing from TCRdb's copy, which holds only in-frame ones; the method was immunoSEQ multiplex PCR. Of about 110,000 clones in the sample, around 80% were seen once. The receptor comes from a man between 60 and 75 years old in good health and CMV-seronegative. Sequencing used PBMCs.

CDR3 loop: CASGPSGTGGNIQYF. DNA for the CDR3: TGTGCTAGTGGGCCATCCGGGACAGGGGGAAACATCCAGTACTTC. V gene TRBV12-5 combines with J gene TRBJ2-4; 11 nucleotides line up with TRBD1. The germline gives CDR1 LGHNT, CDR2 FRNRAP. This CDR3 region has 15 residues.